This TCR beta chain came from a study of T cell clones after liver transplantation. In the study overall: Until 12-24 months post-transplant, subjects got standard immunosuppression and no induction.

The germline V gene has CDR1 ENHRY and CDR2 SYGVKD. CDR3 length: 16 amino acids. Trimming shortened V by 2 bases and J by 5 bases, and 18 bases separated the two germline ends. Some clones are missing from TCRdb's copy, which holds only in-frame ones; the method was immunoSEQ multiplex PCR. Of about 78,000 clones in the sample, about 80% were seen once. Unstimulated PBMCs were sorted into CD3+CD4+ and CD3+CD8+ populations. This TCR came from a human donor who received a liver transplant. The chain links TRBV10-3 to TRBJ1-1, with a weak D call TRBD1 (6 bases). Sequencing used CD4+ T cells from blood, obtained before liver transplant. CDR3 in amino acids: CAISEPGDSQGTEAFF. For the CDR3, the DNA is TGTGCCATCAGTGAGCCTGGAGACAGCCAGGGGACTGAAGCTTTCTTT.